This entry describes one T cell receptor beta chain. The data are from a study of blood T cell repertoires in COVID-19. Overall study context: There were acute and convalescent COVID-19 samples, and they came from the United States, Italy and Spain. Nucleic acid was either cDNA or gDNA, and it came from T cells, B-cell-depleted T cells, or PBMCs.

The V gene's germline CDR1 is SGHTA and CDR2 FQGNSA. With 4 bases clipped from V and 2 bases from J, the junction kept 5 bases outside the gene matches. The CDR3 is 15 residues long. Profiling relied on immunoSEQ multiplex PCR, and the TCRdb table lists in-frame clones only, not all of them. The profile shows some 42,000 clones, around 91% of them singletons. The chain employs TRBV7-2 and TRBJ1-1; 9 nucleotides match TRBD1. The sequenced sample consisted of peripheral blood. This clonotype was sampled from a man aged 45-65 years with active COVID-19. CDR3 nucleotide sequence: TGTGCCAGCAGCTCGAAGGGACAGGGAAACACTGAAGCTTTCTTT. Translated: CASSSKGQGNTEAFF.